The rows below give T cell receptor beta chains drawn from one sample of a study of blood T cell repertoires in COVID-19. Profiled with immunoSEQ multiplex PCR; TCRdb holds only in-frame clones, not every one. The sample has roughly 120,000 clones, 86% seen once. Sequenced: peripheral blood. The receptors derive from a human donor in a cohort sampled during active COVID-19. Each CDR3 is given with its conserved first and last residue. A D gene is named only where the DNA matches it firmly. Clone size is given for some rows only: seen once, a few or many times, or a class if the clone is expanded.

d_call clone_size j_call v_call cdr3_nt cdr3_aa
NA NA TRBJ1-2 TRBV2 TGTGCCAGCAGGGCTGACATCGCCAACTATGGCTACACCTTC CASRADIANYGYTF
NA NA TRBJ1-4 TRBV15 TGTGCCACCAGCGTTCAAACAGGTACTAATGAAAAACTGTTTTTT CATSVQTGTNEKLFF
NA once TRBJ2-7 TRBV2 TGTGCCAGCAGGCGCCCTGACAGGCTCTACGAGCAGTACTTC CASRRPDRLYEQYF
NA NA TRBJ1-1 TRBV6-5 TGTGCCAGCAGTTACGGCGGCCCATCCGAGTATGAAGCTTTCTTT CASSYGGPSEYEAFF
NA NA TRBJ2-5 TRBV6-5 TGTGCCAGCAGCTCCCTTATGGGAGTGGAGACCCAGTACTTC CASSSLMGVETQYF
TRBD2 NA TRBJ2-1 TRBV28 TGTGCCAGCAGTGGAGCGGGAGTGAGTTTGAGGAATGAGCAGTTCTTC CASSGAGVSLRNEQFF
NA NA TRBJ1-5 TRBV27 TGTGCCAGCAGTCCCCTCCCGCGGGGTCTCAATCAGCCCCAGCATTTT CASSPLPRGLNQPQHF
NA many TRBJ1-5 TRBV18 TGTGCCAGCTCCCATTCCCTGGAGGGGAGGGGCAATCAGCCCCAGCATTTT CASSHSLEGRGNQPQHF
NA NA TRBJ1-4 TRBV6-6 TGTGCCAGCAAGAACTCGGTTGAAAAACTGTTTTTT CASKNSVEKLFF
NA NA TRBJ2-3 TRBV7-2 TGTGCCAGCAGCCGCATGGGCAGAGCCACAGATACGCAGTATTTT CASSRMGRATDTQYF
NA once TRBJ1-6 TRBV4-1 TGCGCCAGCAGCCAAGGGAGTTCCTATAATTCACCCCTCCACTTT CASSQGSSYNSPLHF
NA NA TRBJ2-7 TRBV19 TGTGCCAGTAGATTAACAAATTACGAGCAGTACTTC CASRLTNYEQYF
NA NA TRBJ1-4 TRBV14 TGTGCCAGCAGCCCGTCGTGGCTGCCGAATGAAAAACTGTTTTTT CASSPSWLPNEKLFF
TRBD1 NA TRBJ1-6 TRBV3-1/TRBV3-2 TGTGCCAGCAGCCAAGATTGGGACAGCTATTCACCCCTCCACTTT CASSQDWDSYSPLHF
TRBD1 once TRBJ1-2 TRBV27 TGTGCCAGCAGTTTGGGACAGGGGCTTCCCTACACCTTC CASSLGQGLPYTF
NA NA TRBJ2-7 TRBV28 TGTGCCAGCAGTCGGAGAAGGGGCTTAGAGCAGTACTTC CASSRRRGLEQYF
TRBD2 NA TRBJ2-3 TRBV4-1 TGCGCCAGCAGCCAAGATACTAGCGGGAGGGCCGTTAGTGATACGCAGTATTTT CASSQDTSGRAVSDTQYF
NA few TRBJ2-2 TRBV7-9 TGTGCCAGCAGCTCGGGACAGAACACCGGGGAGCTGTTTTTT CASSSGQNTGELFF
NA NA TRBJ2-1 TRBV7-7 TGTGCCAGCAGCAGTCTAGAAGGGGGTGAGCAGTTCTTC CASSSLEGGEQFF
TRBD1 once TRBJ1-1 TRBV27 TGTGCCAGCAGTTTTGGGACAGATGAAGCTTTCTTT CASSFGTDEAFF
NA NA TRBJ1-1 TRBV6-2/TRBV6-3 TGTGCCAGCAGTTTGGTGGGGGGGGCCACTGAAGCTTTCTTT CASSLVGGATEAFF
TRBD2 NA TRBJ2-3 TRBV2 TGTGCCAGCAGGGGGGGACTAGCGGATACTAGTCCTAGCACAGATACGCAGTATTTT CASRGGLADTSPSTDTQYF
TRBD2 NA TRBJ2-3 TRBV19 TGTGCCAGTAGTGGCACTAGCGGGAGGGCCATTAATACGCAGTATTTT CASSGTSGRAINTQYF
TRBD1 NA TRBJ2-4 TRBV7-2 TGTGCCAGCAGCTTCGGCGACAGGGCGACCAAAAACATTCAGTACTTC CASSFGDRATKNIQYF
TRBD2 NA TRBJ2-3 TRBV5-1 TGCGCCAGCAGCTTACAATATAGCGGGAGCACAGATACGCAGTATTTT CASSLQYSGSTDTQYF
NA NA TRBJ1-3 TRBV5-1 TGCGCCAGCAGCCCGGGGGTTTCTGGAAACACCATATATTTT CASSPGVSGNTIYF
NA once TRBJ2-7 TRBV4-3 TGCGCCAGCAGCCAACATCCCGGGACACCTCCCTACGAGCAGTACTTC CASSQHPGTPPYEQYF
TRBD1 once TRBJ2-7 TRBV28 TGTGCCAGCAGCACCTGGAAAGGGACAGGGGGCGACGAGCAGTACTTC CASSTWKGTGGDEQYF
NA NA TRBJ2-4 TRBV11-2 TGTGCCAGCAGCTTAGGTGGCCAGAACATTCAGTACTTC CASSLGGQNIQYF
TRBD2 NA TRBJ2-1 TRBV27 TGTGCCAGCAGTTTGGGCGGGAGCTCCTACAATGAGCAGTTCTTC CASSLGGSSYNEQFF
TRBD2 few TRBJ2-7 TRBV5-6 TGTGCCAGCAGGCGGGAGGGGGAGTTCTACGAGCAGTACTTC CASRREGEFYEQYF
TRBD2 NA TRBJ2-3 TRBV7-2 TGTGCCAGCAGCTTAGAACGGGGGACTAGCGGGAGAGCGCAGTATTTT CASSLERGTSGRAQYF
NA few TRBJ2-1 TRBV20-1 TGCAGTGCTACAGACAATGAGCAGTTCTTC CSATDNEQFF
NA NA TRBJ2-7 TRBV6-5 TGTGCCAGCAGGGGGCGGCAGGGGGGTTACGAGCAGTACTTC CASRGRQGGYEQYF
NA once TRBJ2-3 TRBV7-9 TGTGCCAGCAGCCCAAGACAGCCGGATACGCAGTATTTT CASSPRQPDTQYF
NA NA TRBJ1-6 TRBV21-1 TGTGCCAGCAGCAAAGTGATCAGGCGGGTAGGCTTCTGTTCACCCCTCCACTTT CASSKVIRRVGFCSPLHF
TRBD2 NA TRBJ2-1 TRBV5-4 TGTGCCAGCAGCTTGGATTACCTAGCGGGAGGGGTTGAGCAGTTCTTC CASSLDYLAGGVEQFF
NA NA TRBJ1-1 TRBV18 TGTGCCAGCTCACCGGTACGAGGGCCGCCTGAAGCTTTCTTT CASSPVRGPPEAFF
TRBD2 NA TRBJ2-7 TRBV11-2 TGTGCCAGCAGCTTATCCAGACTAGCGGGAGGCCCCACCTCCTACGAGCAGTACTTC CASSLSRLAGGPTSYEQYF
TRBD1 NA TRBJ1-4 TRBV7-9 TGTGCCAGCAGACCGACAGGGGAGGAAAAACTGTTTTTT CASRPTGEEKLFF
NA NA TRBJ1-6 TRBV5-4 TGTGCCAGCAGCTTTAGCCCCTCTAATTCACCCCTCCACTTT CASSFSPSNSPLHF
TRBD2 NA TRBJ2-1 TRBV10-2 TGCGCCAGCAGTGAGCGTCGGGAGGGCCGGAACAATGAGCAGTTCTTC CASSERREGRNNEQFF
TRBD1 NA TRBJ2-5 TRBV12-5 TGTGCTAGTGGCCCTGGGACAGGCCAAGAGACCCAGTACTTC CASGPGTGQETQYF
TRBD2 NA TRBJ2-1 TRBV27 TGTGCCAGCCGAAGAAGCGGGAGGGCCAATGAGCAGTTCTTC CASRRSGRANEQFF
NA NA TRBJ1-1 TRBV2 TGTGCCAGCAGTGTGCGGGGGAACACTGAAGCTTTCTTT CASSVRGNTEAFF
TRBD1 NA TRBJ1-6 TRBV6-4 TGTGCCAGCAGTGCCTACAGGGGAAGGAATTCACCCCTCCACTTT CASSAYRGRNSPLHF
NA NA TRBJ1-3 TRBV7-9 TGTGCCAGCAGCTCCCCCCTGTCAGTCTCTGGAAACACCATATATTTT CASSSPLSVSGNTIYF
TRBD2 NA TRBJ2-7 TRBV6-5 TGTGCCAGCAGTTACACGGGAGGGCCGTACGAGCAGTACTTC CASSYTGGPYEQYF
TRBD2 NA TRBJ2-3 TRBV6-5 TGTGCCAGCAATCCAGCGGGAGCCGGGGCAGATACGCAGTATTTT CASNPAGAGADTQYF